This TCR beta chain was obtained from a study of beta chain features in type 1 diabetes. In the case of this clone: The antigen is not known.

V lost 8 bases, J lost 7 bases, and 11 bases lay in between. The CDR3 sequence is 11 residues long. Germline assignment: CDR1 MGHDK and CDR2 SYGVNS. cDNA synthesis used the whole RNA isolate, giving expressed TCRB sequences. The method was immunoSEQ multiplex PCR; TCRdb's version includes in-frame clones alone and lacks a portion of them. Among around 450,000 clones listed, roughly 11% were seen once. Via CD45RO/CCR7/CD25/CD127/CD95/CD27, cells of the CD4+ naive, central memory, regulatory and stem cell-like memory subsets were sorted. Study conclusions and caveats: Diminished insertions and augmented deletions at VDJ junctions characterized type 1 diabetes patients.

This clonotype was sampled from a woman aged 18-35 years in good health. The genes are TRBV25-1 and TRBJ1-1; D is unclear. The sample taken for sequencing was naive CD4+ T cells from blood. CDR3 in amino acids: CASFEKDEAFF. For the CDR3, the DNA is TGTGCCAGCTTCGAGAAGGATGAAGCTTTCTTT.